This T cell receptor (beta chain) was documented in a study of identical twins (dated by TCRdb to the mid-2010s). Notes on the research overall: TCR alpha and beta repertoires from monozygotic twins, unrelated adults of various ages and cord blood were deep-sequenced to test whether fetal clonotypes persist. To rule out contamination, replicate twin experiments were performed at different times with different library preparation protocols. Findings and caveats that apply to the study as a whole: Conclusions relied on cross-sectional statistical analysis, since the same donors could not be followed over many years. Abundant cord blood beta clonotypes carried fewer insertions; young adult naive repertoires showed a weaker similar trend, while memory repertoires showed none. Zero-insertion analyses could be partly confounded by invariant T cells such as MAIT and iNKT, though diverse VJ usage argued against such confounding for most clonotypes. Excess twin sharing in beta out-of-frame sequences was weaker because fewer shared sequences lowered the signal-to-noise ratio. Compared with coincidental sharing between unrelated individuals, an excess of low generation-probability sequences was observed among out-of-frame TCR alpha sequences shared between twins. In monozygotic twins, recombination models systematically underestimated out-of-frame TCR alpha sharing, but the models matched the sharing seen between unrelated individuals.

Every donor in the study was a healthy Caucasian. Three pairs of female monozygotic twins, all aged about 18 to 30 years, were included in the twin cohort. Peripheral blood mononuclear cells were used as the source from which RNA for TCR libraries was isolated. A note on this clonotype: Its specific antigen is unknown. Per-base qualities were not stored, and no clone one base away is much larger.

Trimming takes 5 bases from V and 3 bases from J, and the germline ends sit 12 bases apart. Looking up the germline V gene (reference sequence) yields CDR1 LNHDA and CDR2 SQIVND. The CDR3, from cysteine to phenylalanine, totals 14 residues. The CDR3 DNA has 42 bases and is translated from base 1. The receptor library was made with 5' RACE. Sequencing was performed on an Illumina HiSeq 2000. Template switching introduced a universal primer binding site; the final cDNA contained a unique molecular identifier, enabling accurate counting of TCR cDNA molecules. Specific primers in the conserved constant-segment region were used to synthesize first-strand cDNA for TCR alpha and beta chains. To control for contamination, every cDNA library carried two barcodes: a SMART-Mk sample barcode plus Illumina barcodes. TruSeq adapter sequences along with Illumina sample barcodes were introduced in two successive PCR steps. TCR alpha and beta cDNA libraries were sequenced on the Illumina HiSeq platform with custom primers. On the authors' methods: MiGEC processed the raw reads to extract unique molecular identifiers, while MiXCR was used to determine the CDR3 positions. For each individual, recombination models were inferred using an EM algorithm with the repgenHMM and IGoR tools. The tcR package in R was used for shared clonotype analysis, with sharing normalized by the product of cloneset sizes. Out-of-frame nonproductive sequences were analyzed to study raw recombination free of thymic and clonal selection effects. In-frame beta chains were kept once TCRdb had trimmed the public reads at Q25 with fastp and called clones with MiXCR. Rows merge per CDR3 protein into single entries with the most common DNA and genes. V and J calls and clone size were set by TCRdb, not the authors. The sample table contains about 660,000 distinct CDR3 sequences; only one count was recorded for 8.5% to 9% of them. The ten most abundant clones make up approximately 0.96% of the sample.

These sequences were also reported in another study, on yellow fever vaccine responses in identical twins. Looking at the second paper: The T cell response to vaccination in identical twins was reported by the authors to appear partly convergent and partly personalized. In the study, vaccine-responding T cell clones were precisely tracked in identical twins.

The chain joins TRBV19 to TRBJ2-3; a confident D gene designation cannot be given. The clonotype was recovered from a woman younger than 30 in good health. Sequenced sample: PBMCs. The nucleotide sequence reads TGTGCCAGTAGTCTACGTTGGGTGACAGATACGCAGTATTTT. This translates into CASSLRWVTDTQYF.